Presented here are 6 T cell receptor beta chains from one specimen sequenced in a study of cytomegalovirus exposure and HLA in healthy donors (dated by TCRdb to about 2017). Library prep was done by the immunoSEQ multiplex PCR assay. In TCRdb, the immuneACCESS table is reduced to in-frame sequences with V and J assigned. These tables do not hold every clone; where another copy was compared, an unresolved V gene accounts for under half, and the others remain unexplained. This sample is represented by about 130,000 clones; roughly 90% of them were singletons. In total, the top ten clones hold 1.4% to 1.5% of the sample. Sequenced: PBMCs. These receptor sequences come from a man in his thirties or forties in good health and CMV-seronegative.

The rearrangement links TRBV9 to TRBJ1-2; D gene uncertain. The V and J ends lost 0 bases and 4 bases respectively, with 10 bases between them. The CDR3 loop spans 14 amino acids. CDR1 is SGDLS and CDR2 is YYNGEE in the germline V gene. This CDR3 reads CASSVGGSLYGYTF. The CDR3 nucleotides read TGTGCCAGCAGCGTAGGCGGGAGCCTCTATGGCTACACCTTC.

The chain carries TRBV18 and TRBJ1-1; 7 bases line up with TRBD1. The V and J ends lost 2 bases and 0 bases, in that order; junction bases with no gene match: 3. There are 15 residues in the CDR3. Germline CDR1 is KGHSH and CDR2 is LQKENI. The CDR3 region is CASSPSGTVNTEAFF. CDR3 coding DNA: TGTGCCAGCTCACCATCCGGGACAGTGAACACTGAAGCTTTCTTT.

The V gene is TRBV2, the J gene TRBJ2-7, with D perhaps matching TRBD1 (5 bases). The CDR3 has 14 amino acids. The V gene's germline CDR1 is SNHLY and CDR2 FYNNEI. V was clipped by 9 bases and J by 4 bases, with 19 bases between them. The CDR3 region has the DNA TGTGCCAGGATGGAGATTGACAGCGAATACGAGCAGTACTTC. Its translation: CARMEIDSEYEQYF. Looking up the rest from reference TRBV2 and TRBJ2-7 gives the full variable domain: EPEVTQTPSHQVTQMGQEVILRCVPISNHLYFYWYRQILGQKVEFLVSFYNNEISEKSEIFDDQFSVERPDGSNFTLKIRSTKLEDSAMYFCARMEIDSEYEQYFGPGTRLTVT.

V usage is TRBV29-1 and J usage is TRBJ2-7, with TRBD2 identical over 10 bases. This CDR3 region has 16 residues. The ends lost 5 bases at V and 4 bases at J; junction bases unmatched: 14. Germline V gene data show CDR1 as SQVTM and CDR2 as ANQGSEA. CDR3 sequence reads: CSVLFRTSGTFYEQYF. The DNA for the CDR3 is TGCAGCGTTCTCTTTCGGACTAGCGGTACGTTTTACGAGCAGTACTTC.

The V and J genes are TRBV11-2 and TRBJ2-2; tentatively, D is TRBD2 (6 bases). The V end was cut by 5 bases, the J end by 7 bases, with 8 bases between. Germline CDR1 is SGHAT and CDR2 is FQNNGV. The CDR3 covers 12 residues. The DNA for the CDR3 is TGTGCCAGCAGCCCGGGGGACGGGGAGCTGTTTTTT. Translation: CASSPGDGELFF.

The CDR3 spells CASSPGQGVYGYTF. The CDR3 nucleotides are TGCGCCAGCAGCCCGGGACAGGGCGTCTATGGCTACACCTTC. This rearrangement joins TRBV5-1 to TRBJ1-2; 9 bases match TRBD1. The CDR3 is 14 amino acids. Germline V CDR1 and CDR2: SGHRS, YFSETQ. The V gene end was trimmed by 4 bases and the J gene end by 4 bases; junction bases not matched to a gene: 5.